This T cell receptor beta chain came from a study of blood T cell repertoires in COVID-19. Looked up from germline, CDR1 is SQVTM and CDR2 is ANQGSEA. The CDR3 totals 17 residues. Trimming pared 0 bases from V and 0 bases from J, leaving 17 bases between. Here immunoSEQ multiplex PCR was the method, and the copy in TCRdb shows in-frame clones only, minus some. The table includes 170,000 or so clones, more than 75% detected once. This chain links TRBV29-1 with TRBJ1-2; no clear D gene. The specimen sequenced was peripheral blood. This receptor was taken from a man aged 55 to 70 with COVID-19, enrolled during active disease. CDR3 DNA: TGCAGCGTTGAAGATCCGGCGGCAGAAGTCCCTAACTATGGCTACACCTTC. Amino acid sequence: CSVEDPAAEVPNYGYTF.